One and the same sample provided the 20 T cell receptor beta chains below, sequenced in a study of T cells after yellow fever vaccination. One entry per CDR3 protein results from TCRdb running MiXCR on the 5' RACE reads. The profile covers approximately 550,000 distinct CDR3 sequences, with about 19% appearing a single time and 14% taken by the ten largest. The sequencing here drew on PBMCs, taken 15 days after the yellow fever booster vaccination. The receptors stem from a man between 25 and 39 years old who received the YFV17D yellow fever vaccine.

This clonotype was picked up many times. CDR3 DNA sequence: TGCGCCAGCAGTGGGGACTACACTGAAGCTTTCTTT. It codes for CASSGDYTEAFF. This chain joins TRBV10-1 and TRBJ1-1; a weak D match, TRBD1 (5 bases). V was clipped by 4 bases and J by 3 bases, with 6 bases between them. The CDR3 is made up of 12 amino acids. Germline-derived CDR1 and CDR2 are WNHNN and SYGVQD (reference sequence).

The CDR3 DNA sequence: TGTGCCAGCAGCGAGATTAGCGGGTTACAAGAGACCCAGTACTTC. Protein product: CASSEISGLQETQYF. This chain links TRBV3-1 with TRBJ2-5, with 7 nucleotides matching TRBD2. V was clipped by 5 bases and J by 2 bases; unmatched bases: 8. CDR3 length: 15 residues. Germline CDR1 LGHDT, CDR2 YNNKEL (reference sequence).

A few counts support this clonotype. The chain recombines TRBV5-5 with TRBJ2-5, with D uncertain. The germline V gene has CDR1 SGHKS and CDR2 YYEKEE (reference sequence). This CDR3 comprises 14 residues. Trimming stripped 5 bases from V and 5 bases from J, with 16 bases between. CDR3 coding DNA: TGTGCCAGCAGAAATCAATGGTTCAGCGAGACCCAGTACTTC. Its protein is CASRNQWFSETQYF.

This clonotype was observed a handful of times. The rearrangement joins TRBV6-5 to TRBJ1-1; tentative D call: TRBD1 (6 bases). The V end was cut by 2 bases, the J end by 5 bases, with 12 bases between. The length of the CDR3 is 14 residues. Germline V lookup: CDR1 MNHEY, CDR2 SVGAGI. CDR3 nucleotide sequence: TGTGCCAGCAGTTACAGCCAGGGGTGGACTGAAGCTTTCTTT. Translated, it gives CASSYSQGWTEAFF.

The V call is TRBV6-2 or TRBV6-3, the J call TRBJ2-1; D is ambiguous. Trimming shortened V by 7 bases and J by 3 bases, and 16 bases separated the two germline ends. CDR3 length equals 15 residues. From germline, CDR1 is MNHEY and CDR2 SVGEGT. The CDR3: CASTPRPTLYNEQFF. In DNA form, the CDR3 reads TGTGCCAGCACCCCCCGGCCCACCCTCTACAATGAGCAGTTCTTC.

The chain joins TRBV5-1 to TRBJ2-2; D may be TRBD1 (6 bases). CDR3 length: 15 amino acids. Germline lookup yields CDR1 SGHRS and CDR2 YFSETQ. V lost 0 bases, J lost 7 bases, and 13 bases lay in between. CDR3 amino acids: CASSLVSGAGGELFF. CDR3 in DNA: TGCGCCAGCAGCTTGGTTTCAGGGGCCGGCGGGGAGCTGTTTTTT. The full variable domain, rest sourced from reference TRBV5-1 and TRBJ2-2, is KAGVTQTPRYLIKTRGQQVTLSCSPISGHRSVSWYQQTPGQGLQFLFEYFSETQRNKGNFPGRFSGRQFSNSRSEMNVSTLELGDSALYLCASSLVSGAGGELFFGEGSRLTVL.

The J gene is TRBJ1-6, the V gene TRBV6-5, with a weak D call TRBD1 (6 bases). This CDR3 region has 15 residues. V was clipped by 0 bases and J by 7 bases, with 10 bases between them. Germline lookup yields CDR1 MNHEY and CDR2 SVGAGI. In nucleotides, the CDR3 is TGTGCCAGCAGTTACTCGGGGAGGGGGAATTCACCCCTCCACTTT. Its protein product is CASSYSGRGNSPLHF.

In this sample, this clonotype turned up a few times. The chain uses TRBV28 and TRBJ1-2; TRBD1 agrees at 9 bases. The CDR3 extends over 16 amino acids. J gave up 1 base and V 1 base, and 4 bases lay outside the gene matches. Germline-derived CDR1 and CDR2 are MDHEN and SYDVKM. The CDR3 coding sequence is TGTGCCAGCAGTTTATTAGGGACAGGGCTTAACTATGGCTACACCTTC. This gives the protein CASSLLGTGLNYGYTF.

This clonotype has more than one count but fewer than ten. The chain joins TRBV3-1 to TRBJ2-7, with 10 bases matching TRBD2. CDR1 is LGHDT and CDR2 is YNNKEL in the germline V gene (reference sequence). The ends lost 4 bases at V and 4 bases at J; junction bases unmatched: 7. This CDR3 is 15 amino acids long. CDR3 coding DNA: TGTGCCAGCAGCCCCCAGGCTAGCGGGAGTTACGAGCAGTACTTC. It translates to CASSPQASGSYEQYF.

The chain carries TRBV29-1 and TRBJ2-3, with 12 bases fitting TRBD2. After removal of 0 bases from V and 4 bases from J, the junction contained 5 bases not matched to a gene. The V gene's germline CDR1 is SQVTM and CDR2 ANQGSEA. This CDR3 is built from 16 residues. The CDR3 is CSVEDRLAGVPDTQYF. The CDR3 coding sequence is TGCAGCGTTGAAGACAGACTAGCGGGAGTCCCAGATACGCAGTATTTT.

This clonotype was counted between two and nine times. This chain connects TRBV6-2 or TRBV6-3 to TRBJ2-5; TRBD2 agrees at 9 bases. Germline trimming cut 6 bases from V and 2 bases from J; bases unmatched to any gene: 10. Germline CDR1 is MNHEY and CDR2 is SVGEGT. This CDR3 comprises 16 residues. The CDR3 spells CASSFPGLAQQETQYF. CDR3 DNA: TGTGCCAGCAGCTTTCCGGGACTAGCTCAACAAGAGACCCAGTACTTC.

The chain joins TRBV20-1 to TRBJ1-1; TRBD1 might be the D (6 bases). The CDR3 contains 14 residues. Germline V gene data show CDR1 as DFQATT and CDR2 as SNEGSKA (reference sequence). Trimming removed 0 bases at V and 1 base at J, with 9 bases between. This CDR3 is CSARDGTQNTEAFF. The CDR3, as DNA: TGCAGTGCTAGAGATGGGACACAGAACACTGAAGCTTTCTTT.

This clonotype was seen only a few times. The chain employs TRBV6-5 and TRBJ1-2; D is uncertain. Germline CDR1 and CDR2: MNHEY and SVGAGI. This CDR3 is built from 16 residues. V dropped 2 bases and J dropped 2 bases, with 15 bases sitting between them. The CDR3 region has the DNA TGTGCCAGCAGTTACCCTGCCCCGGGAGGGAACTATGGCTACACCTTC. Amino acid sequence: CASSYPAPGGNYGYTF.

The chain combines TRBV3-1 with TRBJ2-5; a possible D gene is TRBD2 (6 bases). Germline V gene lookup returns CDR1 LGHDT and CDR2 YNNKEL (reference sequence). The CDR3 runs 16 residues. The V end was cut by 0 bases, the J end by 5 bases, with 16 bases between. The CDR3 region has the DNA TGTGCCAGCAGCCAAGATATGCTGGAGGGCCGTGAGACCCAGTACTTC. Translation: CASSQDMLEGRETQYF.

The chain combines TRBV27 with TRBJ1-5, with D maybe TRBD1 (5 bases). This CDR3 contains 14 residues. Trimming removed 2 bases at V and 4 bases at J, with 9 bases between. The germline CDR1 and CDR2 sequences are MNHEY and SMNVEV (reference sequence). The CDR3 spells CASSLSRGNQPQHF. CDR3 sequence (DNA): TGTGCCAGCAGTTTAAGTAGGGGAAATCAGCCCCAGCATTTT.

This clonotype was recorded at least ten times. In nucleotides, the CDR3 is TGCAGCGTTGAAACTAGCGGCCACTACAATGAGCAGTTCTTC. Amino acid sequence: CSVETSGHYNEQFF. V and J are TRBV29-1 and TRBJ2-1; 8 bases line up with TRBD2. CDR3 length: 14 amino acids. Germline V CDR1 and CDR2: SQVTM, ANQGSEA. V trimming: 2 bases; J trimming: 3 bases; junction bases outside the gene matches: 3.

This clonotype was seen only a few times. The chain is built from TRBV20-1 and TRBJ2-7; 7 nucleotides align to TRBD1. CDR3 length: 13 residues. With 5 bases clipped from V and 5 bases from J, the junction kept 9 bases outside the gene matches. Looked up from germline, CDR1 is DFQATT and CDR2 is SNEGSKA (reference sequence). As DNA, the CDR3 is TGCAGTGCTCTAAGGGGGACAGCTGACGAGCAGTACTTC. The encoded protein is CSALRGTADEQYF.

The V call is TRBV12-3 or TRBV12-4, the J call TRBJ2-6; D call uncertain. This CDR3 has 13 residues. V was trimmed by 6 bases and J by 3 bases, leaving 6 bases between them. The CDR3: CASRGNGANVLTF. The CDR3 coding sequence is TGTGCCAGCAGGGGTAATGGGGCCAACGTCCTGACTTTC.

The V and J genes are TRBV5-6 and TRBJ2-5; 7 bases are a match to TRBD1. Looked up from germline, CDR1 is SGHDT and CDR2 is YYEEEE. CDR3 length: 15 amino acids. V was pared by 4 bases and J by 0 bases, with 6 bases of the junction left unmatched. The CDR3 reads CASSPGQMYQETQYF. CDR3 DNA: TGTGCCAGCAGCCCGGGACAGATGTACCAAGAGACCCAGTACTTC.

This clonotype was counted a few times. The chain employs TRBV29-1 and TRBJ2-1, with 12 bases matching TRBD2. V shed 6 bases, J shed 1 base, and the junction held 1 base outside the gene matches. CDR3 length: 14 amino acids. The germline V gene has CDR1 SQVTM and CDR2 ANQGSEA. Here the CDR3 DNA reads TGCAGCGTGGGGACTAGCGGGTCCTACAATGAGCAGTTCTTC. Protein sequence: CSVGTSGSYNEQFF.